The following is a T cell receptor (beta chain) sequence with its context. These data belong to a study of T-cell reconstitution after alpha-beta-depleted transplantation in children. V lost 0 bases, J lost 0 bases, and 0 bases stayed unmatched. The germline gives CDR1 SGHRS, CDR2 YFSETQ. The CDR3 extends over 17 amino acids. As it was prepared, the TCRbeta library received unique molecular identifiers. TCRdb fed the PCR reads into MiXCR, producing one record per CDR3 protein. The sample records around 600,000 distinct CDR3 sequences, 16% being singletons. This clonotype originated in a human donor who donated a stem cell graft to a child with acute myeloid leukemia. The sample here was PBMCs from the stem cell graft donor, taken from the stem cell graft. The V gene is TRBV5-1, the J gene TRBJ2-2; TRBD2 agrees at 12 bases. CDR3 DNA: TGCGCCAGCAGCTTGGGACTAGCGGGGGCGAACACCGGGGAGCTGTTTTTT. Translated, it gives CASSLGLAGANTGELFF.